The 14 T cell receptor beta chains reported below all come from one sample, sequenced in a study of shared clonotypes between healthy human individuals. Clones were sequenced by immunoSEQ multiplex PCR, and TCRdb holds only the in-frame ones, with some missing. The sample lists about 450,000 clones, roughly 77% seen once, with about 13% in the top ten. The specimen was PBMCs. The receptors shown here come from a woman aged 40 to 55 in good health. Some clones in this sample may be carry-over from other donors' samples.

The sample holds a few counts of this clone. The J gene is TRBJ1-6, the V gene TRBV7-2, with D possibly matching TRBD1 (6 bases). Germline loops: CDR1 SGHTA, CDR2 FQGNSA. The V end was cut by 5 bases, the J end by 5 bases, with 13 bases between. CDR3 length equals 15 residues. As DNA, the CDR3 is TGTGCCAGCAGCCCCCAGGGGCATAATAATTCACCCCTCCACTTT. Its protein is CASSPQGHNNSPLHF.

The CDR3 bases are TGTGCCAGCAGCCTAAGCATTGGGGCCAAAAACATTCAGTACTTC. Protein: CASSLSIGAKNIQYF. The chain is built from TRBV6-6 and TRBJ2-4, with D unclear. The germline gives CDR1 MNHNY, CDR2 SVGAGI (reference sequence). This CDR3 spans 15 amino acids. The V and J ends lost 6 bases and 1 base respectively, with 13 bases between them.

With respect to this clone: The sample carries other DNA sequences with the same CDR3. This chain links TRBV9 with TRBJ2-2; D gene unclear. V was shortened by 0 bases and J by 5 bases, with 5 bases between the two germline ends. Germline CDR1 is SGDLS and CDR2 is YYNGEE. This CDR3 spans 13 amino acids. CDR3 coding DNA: TGTGCCAGCAGCGTAGCAGGTACCGGGGAGCTGTTTTTT. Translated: CASSVAGTGELFF. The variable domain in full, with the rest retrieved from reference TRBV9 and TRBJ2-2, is DSGVTQTPKHLITATGQRVTLRCSPRSGDLSVYWYQQSLDQGLQFLIQYYNGEERAKGNILERFSAQQFPDLHSELNLSSLELGDSALYFCASSVAGTGELFFGEGSRLTVL.

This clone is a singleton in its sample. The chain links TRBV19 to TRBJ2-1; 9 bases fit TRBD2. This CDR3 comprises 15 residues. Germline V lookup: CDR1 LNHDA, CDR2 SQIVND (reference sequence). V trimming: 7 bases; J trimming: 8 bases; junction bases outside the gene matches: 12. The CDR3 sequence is CASIRFSGSGDEQFF. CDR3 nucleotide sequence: TGTGCCAGTATCCGTTTTAGCGGGAGTGGCGATGAGCAGTTCTTC. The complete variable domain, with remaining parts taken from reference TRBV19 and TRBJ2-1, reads DGGITQSPKYLFRKEGQNVTLSCEQNLNHDAMYWYRQDPGQGLRLIYYSQIVNDFQKGDIAEGYSVSREKKESFPLTVTSAQKNPTAFYLCASIRFSGSGDEQFFGPGTRLTVL.

In DNA, the CDR3 is TGTGCCAGCAGCAAAGAGGGTAGGGAGCGGTGGTACGAGCAGTACTTC. It codes for CASSKEGRERWYEQYF. The rearrangement uses TRBV21-1 and TRBJ2-7; TRBD2, the table's D call, was not compared with the DNA. TRBV21-1 constitutes a pseudogene. This CDR3 spans 16 amino acids.

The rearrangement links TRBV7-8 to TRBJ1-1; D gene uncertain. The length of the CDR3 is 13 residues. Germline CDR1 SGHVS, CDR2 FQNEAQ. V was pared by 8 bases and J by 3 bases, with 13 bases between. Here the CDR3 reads CASRNREDTEAFF. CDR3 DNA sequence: TGTGCCAGCCGCAATCGGGAGGACACTGAAGCTTTCTTT. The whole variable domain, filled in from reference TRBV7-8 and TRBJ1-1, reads GAGVSQSPRYKVAKRGQDVALRCDPISGHVSLFWYQQALGQGPEFLTYFQNEAQLDKSGLPSDRFFAERPEGSVSTLKIQRTQQEDSAVYLCASRNREDTEAFFGQGTRLTVV.

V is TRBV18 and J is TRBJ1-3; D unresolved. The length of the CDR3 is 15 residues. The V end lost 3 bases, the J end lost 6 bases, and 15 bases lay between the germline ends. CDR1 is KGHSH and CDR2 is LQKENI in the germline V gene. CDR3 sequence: CASSPFVVRENTIYF. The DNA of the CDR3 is TGTGCCAGCTCACCCTTTGTGGTTCGGGAAAACACCATATATTTT.

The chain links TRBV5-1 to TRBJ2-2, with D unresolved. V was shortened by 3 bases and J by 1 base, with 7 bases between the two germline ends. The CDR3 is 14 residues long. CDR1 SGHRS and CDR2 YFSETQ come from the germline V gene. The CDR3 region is CASSSDVNTGELFF. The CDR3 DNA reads TGCGCCAGCAGCTCCGACGTGAACACCGGGGAGCTGTTTTTT.

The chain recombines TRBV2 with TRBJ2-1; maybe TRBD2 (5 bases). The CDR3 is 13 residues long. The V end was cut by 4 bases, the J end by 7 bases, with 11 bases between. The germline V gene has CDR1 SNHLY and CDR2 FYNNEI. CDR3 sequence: CASSVEGRNEQFF. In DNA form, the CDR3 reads TGTGCCAGCAGTGTTGAGGGCCGGAATGAGCAGTTCTTC.

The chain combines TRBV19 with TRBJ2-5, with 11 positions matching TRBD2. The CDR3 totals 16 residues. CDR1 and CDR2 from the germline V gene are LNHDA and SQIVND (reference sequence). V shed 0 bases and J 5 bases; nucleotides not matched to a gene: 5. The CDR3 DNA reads TGTGCCAGTAGTATAGATAGCGGGAGGGCCGCTGAGACCCAGTACTTC. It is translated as CASSIDSGRAAETQYF.

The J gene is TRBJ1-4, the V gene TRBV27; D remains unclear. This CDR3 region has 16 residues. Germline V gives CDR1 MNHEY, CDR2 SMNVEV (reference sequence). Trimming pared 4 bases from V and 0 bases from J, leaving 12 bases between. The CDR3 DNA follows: TGTGCCAGCAGTTCCCCTTCAGACGCAACTAATGAAAAACTGTTTTTT. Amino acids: CASSSPSDATNEKLFF.

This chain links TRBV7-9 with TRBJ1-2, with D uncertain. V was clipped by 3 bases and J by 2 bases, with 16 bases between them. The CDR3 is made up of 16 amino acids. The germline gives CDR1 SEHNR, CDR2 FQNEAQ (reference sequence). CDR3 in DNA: TGTGCCAGCAGCTTGCCCCGGGCCCGTGGAAACTATGGCTACACCTTC. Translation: CASSLPRARGNYGYTF.

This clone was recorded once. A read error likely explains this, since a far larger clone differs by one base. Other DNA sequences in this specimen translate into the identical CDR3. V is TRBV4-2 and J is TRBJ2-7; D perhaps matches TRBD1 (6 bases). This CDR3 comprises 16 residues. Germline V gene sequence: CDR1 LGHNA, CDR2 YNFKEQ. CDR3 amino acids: CASSQDGGDRTYEQYF. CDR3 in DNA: TGTGCCAGCAGCCAAGATGGGGGAGACAGGACCTACGAGCAATACTTC.

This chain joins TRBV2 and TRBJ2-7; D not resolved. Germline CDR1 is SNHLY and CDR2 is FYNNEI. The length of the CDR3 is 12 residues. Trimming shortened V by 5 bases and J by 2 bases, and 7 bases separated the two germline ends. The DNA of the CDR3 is TGTGCCAGCAGTTACGCCGCCTACGAGCAGTACTTC. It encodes CASSYAAYEQYF.